The 20 T cell receptor beta chains reported below all come from one sample, sequenced in a study of shared clonotypes between healthy human individuals. TCRdb keeps only in-frame clones here, not all; method: immunoSEQ multiplex PCR. This sample has approximately 940,000 clones, with over 60% found just once. Specimen: memory CD4+ T cells sorted from blood. As for subset: CD45RA-negative fraction. Receptors were obtained from a man between 18 and 29 years old in good health.

The chain carries TRBV6-5 and TRBJ1-2; no clear D gene. This CDR3 has 12 residues. Trimming cost V 10 bases and J 7 bases, with 16 bases left between them. CDR1 and CDR2 from the germline V gene are MNHEY and SVGAGI. CDR3 sequence: CATLVWVRGYTF. The CDR3 coding sequence is TGTGCCACCTTGGTATGGGTGCGTGGCTACACCTTC.

The rearrangement joins TRBV28 to TRBJ2-5; D may be TRBD1 or TRBD2 (5 bases each). Trimming shortened V by 5 bases and J by 7 bases, and 17 bases separated the two germline ends. The germline V gene encodes CDR1 MDHEN and CDR2 SYDVKM. This CDR3 contains 14 residues. The CDR3 nucleotides are TGTGCCAGCAGTCTGGACGGGGACGGCGGGACCCAGTACTTC. Its translation: CASSLDGDGGTQYF.

The V gene is TRBV4-1, the J gene TRBJ2-3; 12 bases are shared with TRBD1. The junction had 13 bases not matched to a gene; V was cut back by 4 bases and J by 8 bases. The CDR3 is 17 amino acids. Germline CDR1 and CDR2: MGHRA and YSYEKL. CDR3 protein: CASSRPGQGAGRGTQYF. CDR3 coding DNA: TGCGCCAGCAGCCGCCCGGGACAGGGGGCCGGCAGGGGTACGCAGTATTTT.

As to this clone: The junction departs from the called germline gene at one end, perhaps through a read error. The chain carries TRBV7-7 and TRBJ2-5, with 8 bases identical to TRBD2. From germline, CDR1 is SSHAT and CDR2 FNYEAQ (reference sequence). The CDR3 sequence is 14 residues long. CDR3 sequence (DNA): TGTGCTAGCAGCTTAGCGGGACCTGATCGGACCCAGTACTTC. Encoded protein: CASSLAGPDRTQYF.

The V and J genes are TRBV19 and TRBJ1-2; TRBD1 matches at 8 bases. This CDR3 region has 15 residues. Per the germline V gene, CDR1 is LNHDA and CDR2 is SQIVND (reference sequence). Trimming took 7 bases from V and 8 from J; bases not matched to a gene: 15. The CDR3 coding sequence is TGTGCCAGTACCCAGCCTGGGCAGGGGGCAGACGGCTACACCTTC. Its translation: CASTQPGQGADGYTF.

This rearrangement joins TRBV2 to TRBJ2-7, with 13 bases fitting TRBD2. J lost 6 bases, V lost 5 bases, and 10 bases had no gene match. This CDR3 is built from 16 residues. Germline values: CDR1 SNHLY, CDR2 FYNNEI. The CDR3 bases are TGTGCCAGCAGTTCAACTAGCGGGAGGGCCAGTGGCGAGCAGTACTTC. This encodes CASSSTSGRASGEQYF.

This chain connects TRBV5-5 to TRBJ2-3; 10 positions match TRBD2. The V gene end was trimmed by 2 bases and the J gene end by 11 bases; junction bases not matched to a gene: 5. Germline CDR1 and CDR2: SGHKS and YYEKEE (reference sequence). This CDR3 has 13 residues. Written as DNA, the CDR3 is TGTGCCAGCAGCTTAGCGGGAGGGTGGGGGCAGTATTTT. As protein: CASSLAGGWGQYF.

With regard to this clone: A clone one base away is much larger, so this may be a read error. This sample includes further DNA sequences coding for the same CDR3. This chain connects TRBV7-3 to TRBJ1-1; unclear D gene. The germline V gene has CDR1 SGHTA and CDR2 FQGTGA. The CDR3 runs 13 residues. The V end was cut by 2 bases, the J end by 1 base, with 5 bases between. The CDR3 is CASSLSGNTEAFF. The CDR3 DNA reads as TGTGCCAGCAGCTTATCGGGGAACACTGAAGCTTTCTTT.

The chain couples TRBV5-1 to TRBJ2-2; D remains unclear. Germline assignment: CDR1 SGHRS and CDR2 YFSETQ. The CDR3 has 14 amino acids. The V and J ends lost 7 bases and 4 bases respectively, with 14 bases between them. The CDR3 is CASFPDLFTGELFF. The CDR3 DNA follows: TGCGCCAGCTTTCCAGATTTATTCACCGGGGAGCTGTTTTTT.

The V and J genes are TRBV11-2 and TRBJ2-7; 8 bases fit TRBD2. The V segment lost 2 bases and the J segment 2 bases; nucleotides outside the gene matches: 8. CDR1 is SGHAT and CDR2 is FQNNGV in the germline V gene. This CDR3 region has 16 residues. CDR3 coding DNA: TGTGCCAGCAGCTTAAGTTTGCTAGCGGGCCCCTACGAGCAGTACTTC. Its translation: CASSLSLLAGPYEQYF.

The genes are TRBV19 and TRBJ1-3; 8 positions match TRBD1. Unmatched junction bases numbered 7, after V lost 6 bases and J lost 6 bases. Germline-derived CDR1 and CDR2 are LNHDA and SQIVND (reference sequence). CDR3 length: 14 amino acids. The CDR3 sequence is CASSAGQAINTIYF. CDR3 sequence (DNA): TGTGCCAGTAGCGCGGGACAGGCCATAAACACCATATATTTT.

V usage is TRBV18 and J usage is TRBJ2-2; 11 bases match TRBD2. Germline V gives CDR1 KGHSH, CDR2 LQKENI. Trimming removed 0 bases from V and 4 bases from J; junction bases left unmatched: 10. The CDR3 extends over 19 amino acids. The CDR3 DNA follows: TGTGCCAGCTCACCACCGCTAATAGCGGGAGGGCCGCGCACCGGGGAGCTGTTTTTT. This encodes CASSPPLIAGGPRTGELFF. Complete variable domain (other parts from reference TRBV18 and TRBJ2-2): NAGVMQNPRHLVRRRGQEARLRCSPMKGHSHVYWYRQLPEEGLKFMVYLQKENIIDESGMPKERFSAEFPKEGPSILRIQQVVRGDSAAYFCASSPPLIAGGPRTGELFFGEGSRLTVL.

This clone was seen a single time. This chain uses TRBV30 with TRBJ1-5; unclear D gene. V was pared by 1 base and J by 7 bases, with 8 bases between. CDR3 length: 12 amino acids. Germline loops: CDR1 GTSNPN, CDR2 SVGIG (reference sequence). Here the CDR3 reads CAWSAKGQPQHF. CDR3 nucleotide sequence: TGTGCCTGGAGTGCCAAGGGACAGCCCCAGCATTTT.

V is TRBV5-4 and J is TRBJ2-3; TRBD1 agrees at 9 bases. CDR3 length: 16 amino acids. The V and J ends lost 4 bases and 2 bases, in that order; junction bases with no gene match: 8. Germline CDR1 and CDR2: SGHNT and YYREEE (reference sequence). CDR3 sequence reads: CASSNRGLVTTDTQYF. DNA for the CDR3: TGTGCCAGCAGCAACAGGGGGCTGGTCACCACAGATACGCAGTATTTT.

This clone was picked up one time. This sequence joins TRBV4-1 and TRBJ1-2; D call uncertain. Germline V CDR1 and CDR2: MGHRA, YSYEKL. Trimming stripped 1 base from V and 6 bases from J, with 15 bases between. The CDR3 totals 15 residues. The CDR3 coding sequence is TGCGCCAGCAGCCAAGGGCCAGGAGCTCCGGATGGCTACACCTTC. Its protein is CASSQGPGAPDGYTF.

The rearrangement uses TRBV7-2 and TRBJ1-1, with D unclear. Trimming left V 1 base short and J 1 base short, with 10 bases between. CDR1 and CDR2 from the germline V gene are SGHTA and FQGNSA. The CDR3 length is 15 residues. The CDR3 sequence is CASSLEPGPNTEAFF. The CDR3, as DNA: TGTGCCAGCAGCTTAGAGCCAGGACCGAACACTGAAGCTTTCTTT. Full variable domain (rest looked up from reference TRBV7-2 and TRBJ1-1): GAGVSQSPSNKVTEKGKDVELRCDPISGHTALYWYRQSLGQGLEFLIYFQGNSAPDKSGLPSDRFSAERTGGSVSTLTIQRTQQEDSAVYLCASSLEPGPNTEAFFGQGTRLTVV.

The gene calls are TRBV6-6 and TRBJ2-7; D may be TRBD2 (7 bases). V dropped 0 bases and J dropped 2 bases, with 11 bases sitting between them. The CDR3 sequence is 15 residues long. The germline V gene encodes CDR1 MNHNY and CDR2 SVGAGI (reference sequence). The CDR3 DNA is TGTGCCAGCAGTTACTCGATGGGGGGGCCCTACGAGCAGTACTTC. It encodes CASSYSMGGPYEQYF.

This chain links TRBV29-1 with TRBJ1-1, with 11 bases aligning to TRBD1. This CDR3 spans 15 amino acids. V lost 1 base, J lost 5 bases, and 6 bases stayed unmatched. Looked up from germline, CDR1 is SQVTM and CDR2 is ANQGSEA. The CDR3 DNA follows: TGCAGCGTTGAAGGGACAGGGGGCGCGAGAACTGAAGCTTTCTTT. Translation gives CSVEGTGGARTEAFF.

This clone was recorded only once. The chain employs TRBV4-1 and TRBJ2-4, with no clear D. Trimming stripped 2 bases from V and 11 bases from J, with 16 bases between. The CDR3 spans 14 residues. Germline values: CDR1 MGHRA, CDR2 YSYEKL. This CDR3 is CASSQLFPVEFQYF. CDR3 bases: TGCGCCAGCAGCCAATTATTCCCGGTGGAGTTTCAGTACTTC.

This chain joins TRBV10-3 and TRBJ1-1; the D is unclear. CDR1 and CDR2 (germline): ENHRY, SYGVKD. Trimming removed 3 bases at V and 4 bases at J, with 12 bases between. CDR3 length: 14 residues. CDR3 residues: CAISEGQAPTEAFF. Here the CDR3 DNA reads TGTGCCATCAGTGAAGGGCAGGCCCCCACTGAAGCTTTCTTT.